This T cell receptor (beta chain) came from a study of cytomegalovirus exposure and HLA in healthy donors. The CDR3 totals 15 residues. Trimming pared 0 bases from V and 0 bases from J, leaving 10 bases between. Germline-derived CDR1 and CDR2 are GTSNPN and SVGIG (reference sequence). PCR used 60 Vbeta primers and 13 Jbeta primers. Profiled with immunoSEQ multiplex PCR; TCRdb holds only in-frame clones, not every one. The sample yields some 91,000 clones, about nine tenths seen once. This rearrangement joins TRBV30 to TRBJ2-3; maybe TRBD2 (5 bases). The sample consisted of PBMCs. The receptor comes from a man aged 25-45 years in good health and CMV-seropositive. This CDR3 reads CAWSVDCGSTDTQYF. The DNA of the CDR3 is TGTGCCTGGAGTGTAGATTGCGGGAGCACAGATACGCAGTATTTT.